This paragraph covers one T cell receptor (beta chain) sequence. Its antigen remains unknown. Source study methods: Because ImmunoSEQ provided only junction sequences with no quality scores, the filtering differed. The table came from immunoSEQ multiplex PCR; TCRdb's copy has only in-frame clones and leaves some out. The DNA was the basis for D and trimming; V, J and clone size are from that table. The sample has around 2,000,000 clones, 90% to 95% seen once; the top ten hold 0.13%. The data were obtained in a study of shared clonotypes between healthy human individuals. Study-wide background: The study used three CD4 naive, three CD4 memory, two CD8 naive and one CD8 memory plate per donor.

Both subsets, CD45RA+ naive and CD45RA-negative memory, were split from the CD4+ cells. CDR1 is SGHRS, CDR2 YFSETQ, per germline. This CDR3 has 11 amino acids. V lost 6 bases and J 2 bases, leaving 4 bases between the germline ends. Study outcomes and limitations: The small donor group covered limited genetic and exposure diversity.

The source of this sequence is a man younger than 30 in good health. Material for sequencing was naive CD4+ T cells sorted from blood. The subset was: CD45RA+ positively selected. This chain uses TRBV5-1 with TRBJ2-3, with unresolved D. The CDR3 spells CASTATDTQYF. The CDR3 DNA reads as TGCGCCAGCACCGCCACAGATACGCAGTATTTT.